This T cell receptor (beta chain) was obtained from a study of human T cells and chemical hapten exposure. About the study: Investigators sensitized 2 cm by 2 cm of upper inner arm skin with 2% DPC. The upper back received 0.01% DPC by patch testing, with results read at 6 days.

Looked up from germline, CDR1 is SGHTA and CDR2 is FQGNSA. This CDR3 is built from 15 residues. The germline V and J ends were trimmed by 1 base and 3 bases, with 12 bases remaining between them. The time point: patch test 1, 2 weeks after DPC sensitization. Treatment denoted: therapeutic diphenylcyclopropenone sensitization with weekly scalp DPC. This clonotype has a handful of counts. The library labeled individual cDNA molecules by adding unique molecular identifiers to them. TCRdb re-analysed the RACE reads in MiXCR, keeping a single row per CDR3 protein. The sample consists of about 380,000 distinct CDR3 sequences, approximately 5% of them appearing once.

The specimen comprised whole blood, sampled in connection with sensitization to the hapten diphenylcyclopropenone (DPC). This receptor was obtained from a woman between 45 and 60 years old with alopecia areata. Some clones in this sample may be carry-over from other donors' samples. J is TRBJ1-1 and V is TRBV7-2; a weak D match, TRBD1 (5 bases). The CDR3 DNA reads as TGTGCCAGCAGCTTAGTAGGGGACGGTTACACTGAAGCTTTCTTT. Its translation is CASSLVGDGYTEAFF.